These T cell receptor beta chains were read from a single sample in a study of chemoradiotherapy in HPV16-positive cancers. TCRdb keeps only in-frame clones here, not all; method: immunoSEQ multiplex PCR. The sample holds over a thousand clones; 35% to 55% are singletons and the top ten take 16%. This material was collected from a patient who underwent chemoradiotherapy. The origin of the receptors is a human donor with HPV-associated anogenital cancer. CDR3s leave out the opening cysteine and the closing phenylalanine or tryptophan. Fields, in order: CDR3 protein, V gene, J gene, D gene. The D gene is left open where the match is weak.

CDR3: AWFSGKGYGYT; V: TRBV30; J: TRBJ1-2; D: .
CDR3: ASSPGTANQPQH; V: TRBV11-2; J: TRBJ1-5; D: TRBD1
CDR3: ASSAGTDSGYGYT; V: TRBV6-4; J: TRBJ1-2; D: TRBD1
CDR3: ASSEGNQPQH; V: TRBV19; J: TRBJ1-5; D: .
CDR3: ASSPSGYEQY; V: TRBV27; J: TRBJ2-7; D: .
CDR3: ASSLAAGRTYGYT; V: TRBV7-8; J: TRBJ1-2; D: .
CDR3: ASRTPGLGDTQY; V: TRBV7-2; J: TRBJ2-3; D: TRBD2
CDR3: ASNPRTSTGEQF; V: TRBV9; J: TRBJ2-1; D: TRBD2
CDR3: ASSEWYGRNQPQH; V: TRBV6-1; J: TRBJ1-5; D: .
CDR3: ASSQAMTGGEAF; V: TRBV4-2; J: TRBJ1-1; D: .
CDR3: ASSRPYNEQF; V: TRBV6-6; J: TRBJ2-1; D: .
CDR3: ASSLPSEVGNQPQH; V: TRBV28; J: TRBJ1-5; D: .
CDR3: ASSLGRDRSNQPQH; V: TRBV7-2; J: TRBJ1-5; D: .
CDR3: ASRLAGADEQY; V: TRBV19; J: TRBJ2-7; D: TRBD2
CDR3: ASSESVAGGPETQY; V: TRBV6-1; J: TRBJ2-5; D: TRBD2
CDR3: ASSSGLAGVLGELF; V: TRBV5-1; J: TRBJ2-2; D: TRBD2
CDR3: ASSPNPGTSGSGELF; V: TRBV13; J: TRBJ2-2; D: TRBD2
CDR3: ASSRLGQGVNEQF; V: TRBV27; J: TRBJ2-1; D: TRBD1
CDR3: AWSRASYEQY; V: TRBV30; J: TRBJ2-7; D: .
CDR3: ASSPLAGGYNEQF; V: TRBV5-1; J: TRBJ2-1; D: TRBD2
CDR3: ASRRDGNLSPLH; V: TRBV7-9; J: TRBJ1-6; D: .
CDR3: ASSLGLGGNTEAF; V: TRBV2; J: TRBJ1-1; D: .
CDR3: AWNTGTGNTGELF; V: TRBV30; J: TRBJ2-2; D: TRBD1
CDR3: ASSRPDTMKSYEQY; V: TRBV28; J: TRBJ2-7; D: .
CDR3: ASSEGQGNTEAF; V: TRBV11-2; J: TRBJ1-1; D: TRBD1
CDR3: ASSVAGGTKNIQY; V: TRBV9; J: TRBJ2-4; D: .
CDR3: ASSFLPRATGYGYT; V: TRBV27; J: TRBJ1-2; D: .
CDR3: AWSSRSRGT; V: TRBV30; J: TRBJ1-2; D: .
CDR3: ASRAWRASNQPQH; V: TRBV2; J: TRBJ1-5; D: .
CDR3: ASSALQGYYGYT; V: TRBV5-4; J: TRBJ1-2; D: TRBD1
CDR3: ASSIVPGGEQY; V: TRBV19; J: TRBJ2-7; D: TRBD2
CDR3: SVEPSGGPNTDTQY; V: TRBV29-1; J: TRBJ2-3; D: TRBD2
CDR3: ASSLSQDSWSSYNEQF; V: TRBV11-2; J: TRBJ2-1; D: .
CDR3: ASSPGVQGVQPQH; V: TRBV11-2; J: TRBJ1-5; D: TRBD1
CDR3: ASSAGSGRTKSSNTGELF; V: TRBV11-3; J: TRBJ2-2; D: TRBD2
CDR3: ASSYSRGASYGYT; V: TRBV6-5; J: TRBJ1-2; D: .
CDR3: ASSRFLEVGQPQH; V: TRBV19; J: TRBJ1-5; D: .
CDR3: ASSIGTVENHGYT; V: TRBV19; J: TRBJ1-2; D: TRBD1
CDR3: ASSLSEKLF; V: TRBV11-3; J: TRBJ1-4; D: .
CDR3: ASSFGPTDTDTQY; V: TRBV7-2; J: TRBJ2-3; D: .
CDR3: ASSPESGTGSNYGYT; V: TRBV18; J: TRBJ1-2; D: TRBD1
CDR3: ASSTGQGPNEKLF; V: TRBV6-5; J: TRBJ1-4; D: TRBD1
CDR3: ASSSSGTGGTHYGYT; V: TRBV7-8; J: TRBJ1-2; D: TRBD1
CDR3: ASSSRRVGYT; V: TRBV2; J: TRBJ1-2; D: .
CDR3: AWSDQEGDDEKLF; V: TRBV30; J: TRBJ1-4; D: .
CDR3: SVEGQGGNEQF; V: TRBV29-1; J: TRBJ2-1; D: TRBD1
CDR3: PGDTQY; V: TRBV6-4; J: TRBJ2-3; D: .
CDR3: ASSELTGAGANVLT; V: TRBV6-1; J: TRBJ2-6; D: TRBD1